This passage covers 2 T cell receptor beta chains from one sample sequenced in a study of blood T cells in healthy people across ages (dated by TCRdb to 2014 to 2015). The library relied on 5' RACE. The run used an Illumina HiSeq 2500. A second PCR of roughly 7 to 12 cycles was run with a J-beta primer mix and a sample-barcoded 5' primer. The public reads were quality trimmed at Q25 with fastp and then assembled into clones with MiXCR by TCRdb, keeping productive beta chains. A single entry per CDR3 protein holds the most common genes and DNA from its merged rows. For this sample there are approximately 1.5 million distinct CDR3 sequences; roughly 32% appear just once. The top ten clonotypes cover around 11% of the sample. Sequencing input: blood. The receptors shown here come from a woman in her 30s in good health.

The chain is built from TRBV20-1 and TRBJ1-2; D call uncertain. The CDR3 covers 17 residues. Trimming cost V 0 bases and J 2 bases, with 19 bases left between them. Germline lookup yields CDR1 DFQATT and CDR2 SNEGSKA (reference sequence). The CDR3 reads CSARDEGWSGKNYGYTF. The CDR3 DNA sequence: TGCAGTGCTAGAGATGAGGGTTGGAGTGGAAAAAACTATGGCTACACCTTC.

The chain uses TRBV10-3 and TRBJ2-6, with D hard to call. Trimming shortened V by 10 bases and J by 4 bases, and 11 bases separated the two germline ends. CDR1 is ENHRY and CDR2 is SYGVKD in the germline V gene. The CDR3 covers 13 residues. Written as DNA, the CDR3 is TGTGCCACCCTCTCATCAGGGGCCAACGTCCTGACTTTC. This codes for CATLSSGANVLTF.